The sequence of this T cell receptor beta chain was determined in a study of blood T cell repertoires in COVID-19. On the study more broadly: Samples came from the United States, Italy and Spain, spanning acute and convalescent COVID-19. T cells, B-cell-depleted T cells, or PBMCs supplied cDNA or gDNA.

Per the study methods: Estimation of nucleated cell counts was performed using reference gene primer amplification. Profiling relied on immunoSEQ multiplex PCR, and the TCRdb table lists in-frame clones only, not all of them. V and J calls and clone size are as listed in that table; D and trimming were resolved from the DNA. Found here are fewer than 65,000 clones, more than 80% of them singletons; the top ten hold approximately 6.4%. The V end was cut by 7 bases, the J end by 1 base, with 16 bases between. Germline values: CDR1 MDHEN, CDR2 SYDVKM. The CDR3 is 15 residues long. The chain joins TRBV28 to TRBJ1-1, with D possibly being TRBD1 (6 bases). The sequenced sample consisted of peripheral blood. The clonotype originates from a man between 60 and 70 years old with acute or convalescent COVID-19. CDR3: CASTKRGGANTEAFF. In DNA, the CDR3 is TGTGCCAGCACTAAAAGGGGGGGTGCGAACACTGAAGCTTTCTTT.